These T cell receptor beta chains were read from a single sample in a study of blood T cell repertoires in COVID-19. Assay used: immunoSEQ multiplex PCR; TCRdb lists only in-frame clones, some missing. The table records about 280,000 clones, 80% to 95% of them present only once. Sequencing was carried out using PBMCs or T cells enriched from blood (not recorded which). Receptor source: a man between 35 and 55 years old who had been exposed to COVID-19. CDR3s include the opening cysteine and the closing phenylalanine or tryptophan. D genes are given only for firm matches. Expanded clones are given a class, and other clones once, few, many or no size at all.

d_gene,v_gene,abundance,j_gene,CDR3aa,CDR3nt
TRBD1,TRBV5-1,NA,TRBJ2-5,CASSLTGTGVETQYF,TGCGCCAGCAGCTTGACCGGGACAGGGGTCGAGACCCAGTACTTC
TRBD2,TRBV19,once,TRBJ2-1,CASSRIGLAGGLMNEQFF,TGTGCCAGTAGTCGGATAGGGCTAGCGGGAGGACTAATGAATGAGCAGTTCTTC
NA,TRBV28,NA,TRBJ2-1,CASSLNTDSYNEQFF,TGTGCCAGCAGTCTAAACACAGACTCCTACAATGAGCAGTTCTTC
NA,TRBV2,NA,TRBJ2-3,CASKGQTPDTQYF,TGTGCCAGCAAGGGGCAGACCCCAGATACGCAGTATTTT
NA,TRBV28,NA,TRBJ1-1,CASSLGRANTEAFF,TGTGCCAGCAGTTTAGGCAGGGCAAACACTGAAGCTTTCTTT
TRBD1,TRBV27,NA,TRBJ2-2,CASSFTGGIGELFF,TGTGCCAGCAGTTTTACAGGGGGTATCGGGGAGCTGTTTTTT
NA,TRBV5-6,NA,TRBJ2-1,CASSLYGSDEQFF,TGTGCCAGCAGCTTGTACGGGAGCGATGAGCAGTTCTTC
NA,TRBV4-3,NA,TRBJ1-1,CASSQAEQASTEAFF,TGCGCCAGCAGCCAAGCAGAACAGGCGTCCACTGAAGCTTTCTTT
NA,TRBV4-3,NA,TRBJ1-4,CASSQDSTGSNEKLFF,TGCGCCAGCAGCCAAGATAGTACAGGGTCTAATGAAAAACTGTTTTTT
TRBD1,TRBV3-1/TRBV3-2,once,TRBJ1-1,CASSLDREAFF,TGTGCCAGCAGCCTTGACAGGGAGGCTTTCTTT
NA,TRBV9,NA,TRBJ1-1,CASSDRLGLNTEAFF,TGTGCCAGCAGCGATAGATTGGGCCTGAACACTGAAGCTTTCTTT
NA,TRBV19,NA,TRBJ1-5,CASSIVLNQPQHF,TGTGCCAGTAGTATAGTCTTAAATCAGCCCCAGCATTTT
NA,TRBV5-4,once,TRBJ2-2,CASSFWPNTGELFF,TGTGCCAGCAGCTTCTGGCCGAACACCGGGGAGCTGTTTTTT
NA,TRBV9,NA,TRBJ1-4,CASSVGPGLATNEKLFF,TGTGCCAGCAGCGTAGGCCCAGGGCTGGCAACTAATGAAAAACTGTTTTTT
NA,TRBV3-1/TRBV3-2,few,TRBJ2-7,CASSPNRVYEQYF,TGTGCCAGCAGTCCTAACAGGGTCTACGAGCAGTACTTC
TRBD1,TRBV2,NA,TRBJ1-1,CASRKTGTDTEAFF,TGTGCCAGCAGGAAGACAGGGACCGACACTGAAGCTTTCTTT
TRBD2,TRBV7-3,NA,TRBJ2-1,CASSPTAGGRNEQFF,TGTGCCAGCAGCCCGACAGCGGGAGGGCGTAATGAGCAGTTCTTC
NA,TRBV28,NA,TRBJ2-2,CASIMRGWTGELFF,TGTGCCAGCATCATGCGGGGATGGACCGGGGAGCTGTTTTTT
TRBD1,TRBV15,NA,TRBJ2-1,CATRLGQGALGNEQFF,TGTGCCACCAGGTTGGGACAGGGGGCATTGGGTAATGAGCAGTTCTTC
TRBD2,TRBV24-1,NA,TRBJ2-7,CATSELTSGSFDEQYF,TGTGCCACCAGTGAGTTGACTAGCGGGAGTTTTGACGAGCAGTACTTC
NA,TRBV24-1,once,TRBJ2-5,CATSDLSTEQETQYF,TGTGCCACCAGTGATTTATCGACAGAACAAGAGACCCAGTACTTC
TRBD1,TRBV5-1,NA,TRBJ2-7,CASSLGQGHKLYEQYF,TGCGCCAGCAGCTTGGGACAGGGTCATAAACTTTACGAGCAGTACTTC
NA,TRBV7-2,NA,TRBJ2-3,CASSPSEGRVDTQYF,TGTGCCAGCAGCCCAAGCGAGGGTCGGGTAGATACGCAGTATTTT
NA,TRBV5-1,NA,TRBJ1-1,CASSLAEQGNTEAFF,TGCGCCAGCAGCTTGGCCGAACAGGGGAACACTGAAGCTTTCTTT
TRBD2,TRBV5-4,NA,TRBJ2-2,CASSPGLAGRVGELFF,TGTGCCAGCAGCCCGGGACTAGCGGGAAGGGTCGGGGAGCTGTTTTTT
TRBD1,TRBV11-2,NA,TRBJ1-4,CASRFAGTGKEKLFF,TGTGCCAGCAGATTCGCCGGGACAGGGAAAGAAAAACTGTTTTTT
TRBD1,TRBV5-1,NA,TRBJ1-4,CASSPRQGAGEKLFF,TGCGCCAGCAGCCCGCGACAGGGGGCGGGGGAAAAACTGTTTTTT
NA,TRBV19,NA,TRBJ1-6,CASSIGTASSPLHF,TGTGCCAGTAGTATAGGGACAGCGAGTTCACCCCTCCACTTT
NA,TRBV20-1,many,TRBJ1-4,CSGSGQGLEKLFF,TGCAGCGGTAGTGGGCAGGGGCTTGAAAAACTGTTTTTT
TRBD1,TRBV2,NA,TRBJ2-2,CASSTGGRTGELFF,TGTGCCAGCAGCACAGGGGGGAGAACCGGGGAGCTGTTTTTT
NA,TRBV30,NA,TRBJ1-2,CAWRHLRGYGYTF,TGTGCCTGGAGACATTTAAGGGGCTATGGCTACACCTTC
TRBD2,TRBV7-9,NA,TRBJ2-7,CASSLLESSGAYEQYF,TGTGCCAGCAGCTTATTAGAGTCTAGCGGTGCCTACGAGCAGTACTTC
TRBD1,TRBV6-5,NA,TRBJ2-1,CASSSGQGTYNEQFF,TGTGCCAGCAGTTCGGGACAGGGTACTTACAATGAGCAGTTCTTC
NA,TRBV11-3,NA,TRBJ2-5,CASSLSTSTRETQYF,TGTGCCAGCAGCTTATCGACTTCAACCCGAGAGACCCAGTACTTC
NA,TRBV7-3,NA,TRBJ1-1,CASSASGDTEAFF,TGTGCCAGCAGCGCCTCGGGAGATACTGAAGCTTTCTTT
NA,TRBV11-2,NA,TRBJ2-4,CASSLVGGGGIQYF,TGTGCCAGCAGCTTAGTCGGGGGAGGCGGCATTCAGTACTTC
NA,TRBV7-3,NA,TRBJ2-2,CASSLEGELFF,TGTGCCAGCAGCTTAGAGGGGGAGCTGTTTTTT
NA,TRBV24-1,NA,TRBJ1-2,CATSEGRTGYTF,TGTGCCACCAGTGAGGGGAGAACTGGCTACACCTTC
NA,TRBV19,NA,TRBJ1-3,CASSRKGYAGNTIYF,TGTGCCAGTAGCCGAAAGGGGTATGCTGGAAACACCATATATTTT
NA,TRBV6-5,NA,TRBJ1-1,CASSYSNRVNTEAFF,TGTGCCAGCAGTTACTCGAACAGAGTGAACACTGAAGCTTTCTTT
TRBD1,TRBV28,NA,TRBJ2-5,CASSGTGTGGRETQYF,TGTGCCAGCAGTGGAACCGGGACAGGGGGCCGGGAGACCCAGTACTTC
TRBD2,TRBV9,few,TRBJ2-7,CASSVSGKDYEQYF,TGTGCCAGCAGCGTCAGCGGGAAAGACTACGAGCAGTACTTC
NA,TRBV28,NA,TRBJ1-6,CASSLTAQGSPLHF,TGTGCCAGCAGTTTGACTGCCCAGGGTTCACCCCTCCACTTT
NA,TRBV7-9,NA,TRBJ1-4,CASSLAQGRAGEKLFF,TGTGCCAGCAGCTTAGCACAGGGTCGCGCCGGGGAAAAACTGTTTTTT
NA,TRBV29-1,NA,TRBJ1-1,CSVVRQEAFF,TGCAGCGTTGTCCGACAGGAAGCTTTCTTT
TRBD1,TRBV5-6,NA,TRBJ2-7,CASRELGTGPNEQYF,TGTGCCAGCAGGGAACTCGGGACAGGGCCAAACGAGCAGTACTTC
TRBD1,TRBV10-3,NA,TRBJ1-1,CAIRKETKQGLNTEAFF,TGTGCCATCAGAAAAGAAACAAAACAGGGGCTCAACACTGAAGCTTTCTTT
TRBD2,TRBV5-4,NA,TRBJ2-7,CASSLGTSEYYEQYF,TGTGCCAGCAGCTTGGGGACTAGCGAGTACTACGAGCAGTACTTC
TRBD1,TRBV28,NA,TRBJ1-1,CASRPTGYTEAFF,TGTGCCAGCAGGCCGACAGGGTACACTGAAGCTTTCTTT
TRBD2,TRBV6-4,NA,TRBJ2-1,CASSDAGLAGAFRPFEQFF,TGTGCCAGCAGTGACGCCGGACTAGCGGGAGCTTTTCGGCCTTTTGAGCAGTTCTTC
NA,TRBV7-9,NA,TRBJ2-1,CACGDEQFF,TGTGCCTGCGGGGATGAGCAGTTCTTC
TRBD2,TRBV28,once,TRBJ2-3,CASSGPGGTDTQYF,TGTGCCAGCAGTGGCCCGGGAGGGACAGATACGCAGTATTTT
NA,TRBV6-1,NA,TRBJ2-1,CASSGSTGPPYNEQFF,TGTGCCAGCAGTGGGTCCACAGGGCCCCCCTACAATGAGCAGTTCTTC
NA,TRBV2,NA,TRBJ1-4,CASGITGTTEKLFF,TGTGCCAGCGGGATAACAGGGACGACTGAAAAACTGTTTTTT
TRBD1,TRBV9,NA,TRBJ1-3,CASSVAPQGRGNTIYF,TGTGCCAGCAGCGTAGCTCCACAGGGGAGGGGAAACACCATATATTTT